This TCR beta chain was sequenced for a study of molecular identifiers for immune sequencing clone quantification. Study-level points and caveats: Barcodes shared by identical TCR molecules could lead to underestimated sizes of highly expanded clones. The study reportedly detected spiked Jurkat TCR RNA from one cell among about 970,000 naive cells.

Regarding this clonotype: Its specificity is not known.

Via MiXCR, TCRdb re-called the PCR reads, giving one row per CDR3 protein. The sample consists of about 98,000 distinct CDR3 sequences, 35% of them appearing once. This sequence originates from a human donor in good health. Some libraries in this study had Jurkat cell RNA spiked in. Input material: naive CD8+ T cells from blood, with Jurkat cell RNA spiked in. As for subset: FACS-sorted CD8+CD4-CCR7+CD45RA+ naive T cells.

For the CDR3, the DNA is TGTGCCAGCAGTTTCCAGGCCGACTCCTACGAGCAGTACTTC. This encodes CASSFQADSYEQYF. The chain has TRBV27 and TRBJ2-7; D unclear. The ends were cut back, 3 bases at V and 0 bases at J, with 9 bases in the middle. The CDR3 is made up of 14 amino acids. Germline values: CDR1 MNHEY, CDR2 SMNVEV (reference sequence).